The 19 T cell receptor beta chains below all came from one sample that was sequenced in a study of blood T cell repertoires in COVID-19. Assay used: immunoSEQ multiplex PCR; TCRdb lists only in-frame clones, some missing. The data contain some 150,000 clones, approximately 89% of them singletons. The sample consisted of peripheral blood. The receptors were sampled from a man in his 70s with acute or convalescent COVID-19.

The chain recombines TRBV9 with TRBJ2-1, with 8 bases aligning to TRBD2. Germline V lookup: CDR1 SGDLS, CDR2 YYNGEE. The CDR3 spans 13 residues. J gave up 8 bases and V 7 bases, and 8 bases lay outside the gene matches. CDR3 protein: CASGAGESYEQFF. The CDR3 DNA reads TGTGCCAGCGGAGCGGGAGAAAGCTATGAGCAGTTCTTC.

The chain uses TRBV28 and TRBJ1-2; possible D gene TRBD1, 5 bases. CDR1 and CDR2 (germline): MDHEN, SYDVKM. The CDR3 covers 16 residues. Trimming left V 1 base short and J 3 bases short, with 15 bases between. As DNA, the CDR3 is TGTGCCAGCAGTTTATATGGGGCCCGGAGGGACTATGGCTACACCTTC. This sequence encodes CASSLYGARRDYGYTF.

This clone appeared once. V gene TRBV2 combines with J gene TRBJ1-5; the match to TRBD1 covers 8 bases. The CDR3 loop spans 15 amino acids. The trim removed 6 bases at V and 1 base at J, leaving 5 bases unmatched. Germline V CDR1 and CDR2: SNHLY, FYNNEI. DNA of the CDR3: TGTGCCAGCAGCGTCAGGGGGCGAAGCAATCAGCCCCAGCATTTT. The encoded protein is CASSVRGRSNQPQHF.

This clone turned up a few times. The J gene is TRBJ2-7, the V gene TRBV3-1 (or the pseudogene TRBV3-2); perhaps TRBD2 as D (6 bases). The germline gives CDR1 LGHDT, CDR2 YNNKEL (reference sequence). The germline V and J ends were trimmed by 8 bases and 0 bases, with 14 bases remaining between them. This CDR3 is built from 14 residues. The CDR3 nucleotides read TGTGCCAGCCGGCCGCGGGGCAACTCCTACGAGCAGTACTTC. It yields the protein CASRPRGNSYEQYF.

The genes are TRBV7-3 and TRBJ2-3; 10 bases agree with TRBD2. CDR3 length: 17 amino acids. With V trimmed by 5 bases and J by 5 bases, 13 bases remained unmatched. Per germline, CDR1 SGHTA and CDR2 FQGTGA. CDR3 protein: CASSPQGLAGGVDTQYF. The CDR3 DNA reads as TGTGCCAGCAGCCCGCAGGGGTTAGCGGGAGGAGTAGATACGCAGTATTTT.

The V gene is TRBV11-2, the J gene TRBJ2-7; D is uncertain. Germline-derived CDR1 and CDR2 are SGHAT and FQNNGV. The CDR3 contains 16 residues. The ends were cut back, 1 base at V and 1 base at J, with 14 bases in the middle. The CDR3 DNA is TGTGCCAGCAGCTTAGGGTCAGCGTCGAGGTCCTACGAGCAGTACTTC. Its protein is CASSLGSASRSYEQYF.

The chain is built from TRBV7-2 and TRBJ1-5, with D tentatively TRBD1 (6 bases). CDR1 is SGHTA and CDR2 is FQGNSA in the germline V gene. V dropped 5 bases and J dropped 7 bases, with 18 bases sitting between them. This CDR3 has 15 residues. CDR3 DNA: TGTGCCAGCAGCGAAAGGAGGGGGGGGGCACAGCCCCAGCATTTT. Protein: CASSERRGGAQPQHF.

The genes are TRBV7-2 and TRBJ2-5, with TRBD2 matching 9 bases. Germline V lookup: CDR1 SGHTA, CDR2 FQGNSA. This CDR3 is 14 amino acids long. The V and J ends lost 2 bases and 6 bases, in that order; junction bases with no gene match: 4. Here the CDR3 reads CASSLISGGKTQYF. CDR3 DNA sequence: TGTGCCAGCAGCTTAATTAGCGGGGGAAAGACCCAGTACTTC. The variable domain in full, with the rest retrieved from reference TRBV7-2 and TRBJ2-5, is GAGVSQSPSNKVTEKGKDVELRCDPISGHTALYWYRQSLGQGLEFLIYFQGNSAPDKSGLPSDRFSAERTGGSVSTLTIQRTQQEDSAVYLCASSLISGGKTQYFGPGTRLLVL.

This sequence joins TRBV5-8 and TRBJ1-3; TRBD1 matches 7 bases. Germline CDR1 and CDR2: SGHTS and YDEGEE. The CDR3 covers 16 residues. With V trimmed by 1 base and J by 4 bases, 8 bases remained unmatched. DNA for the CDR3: TGTGCCAGCAGCTTGTTGAACAGGGGATTCGGAAACACCATATATTTT. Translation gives CASSLLNRGFGNTIYF.

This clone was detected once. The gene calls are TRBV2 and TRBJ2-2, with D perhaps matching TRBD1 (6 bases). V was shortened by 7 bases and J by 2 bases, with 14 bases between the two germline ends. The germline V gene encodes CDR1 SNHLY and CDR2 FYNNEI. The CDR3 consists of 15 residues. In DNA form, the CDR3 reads TGTGCCAGCATCCTCCCGGGACACAACACCGGGGAGCTGTTTTTT. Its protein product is CASILPGHNTGELFF.

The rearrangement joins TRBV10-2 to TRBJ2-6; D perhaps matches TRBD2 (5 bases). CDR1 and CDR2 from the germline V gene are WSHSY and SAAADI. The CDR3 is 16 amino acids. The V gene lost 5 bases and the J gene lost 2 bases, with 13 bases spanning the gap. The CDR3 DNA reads TGCGCCAGCAGTTCTGGGAGTGGCCCTGGGGCCAACGTCCTGACTTTC. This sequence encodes CASSSGSGPGANVLTF.

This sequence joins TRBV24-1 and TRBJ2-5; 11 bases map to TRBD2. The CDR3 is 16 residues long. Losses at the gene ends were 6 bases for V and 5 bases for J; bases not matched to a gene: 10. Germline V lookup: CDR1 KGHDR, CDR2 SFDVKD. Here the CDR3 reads CATSSGSGGALETQYF. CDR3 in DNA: TGTGCCACCAGTTCTGGTAGCGGGGGGGCCCTGGAGACCCAGTACTTC.

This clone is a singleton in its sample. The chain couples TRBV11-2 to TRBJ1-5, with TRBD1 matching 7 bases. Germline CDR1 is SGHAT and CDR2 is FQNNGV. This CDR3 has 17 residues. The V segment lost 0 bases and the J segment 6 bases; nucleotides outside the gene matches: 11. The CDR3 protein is CASSLEGVGGGGQPQHF. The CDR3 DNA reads TGTGCCAGCAGCTTAGAGGGGGTCGGAGGGGGCGGTCAGCCCCAGCATTTT.

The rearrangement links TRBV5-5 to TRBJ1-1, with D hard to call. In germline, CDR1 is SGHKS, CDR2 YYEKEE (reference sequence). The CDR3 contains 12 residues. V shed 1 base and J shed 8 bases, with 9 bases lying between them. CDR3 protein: CASSLLQSEAFF. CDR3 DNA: TGTGCCAGCAGCTTGTTGCAGTCAGAAGCTTTCTTT.

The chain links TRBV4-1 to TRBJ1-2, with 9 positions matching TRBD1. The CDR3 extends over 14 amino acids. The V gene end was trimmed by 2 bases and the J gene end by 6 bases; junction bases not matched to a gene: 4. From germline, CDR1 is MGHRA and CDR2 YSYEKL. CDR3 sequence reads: CASSQPDRGHGYTF. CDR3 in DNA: TGCGCCAGCAGCCAACCGGACAGGGGCCATGGCTACACCTTC.

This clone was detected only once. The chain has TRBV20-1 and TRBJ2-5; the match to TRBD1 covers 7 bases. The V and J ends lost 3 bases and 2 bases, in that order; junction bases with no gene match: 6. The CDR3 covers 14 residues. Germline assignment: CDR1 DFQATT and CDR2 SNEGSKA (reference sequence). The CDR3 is CSASPGQLQETQYF. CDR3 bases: TGCAGTGCTAGTCCGGGACAGCTTCAAGAGACCCAGTACTTC.

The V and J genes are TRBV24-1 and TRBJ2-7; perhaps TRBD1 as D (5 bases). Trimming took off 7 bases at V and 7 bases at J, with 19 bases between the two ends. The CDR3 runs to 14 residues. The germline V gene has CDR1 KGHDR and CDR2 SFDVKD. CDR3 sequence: CATRSGQGTEEQYF. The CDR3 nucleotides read TGTGCCACCAGGTCTGGGCAGGGCACAGAGGAGCAGTACTTC.

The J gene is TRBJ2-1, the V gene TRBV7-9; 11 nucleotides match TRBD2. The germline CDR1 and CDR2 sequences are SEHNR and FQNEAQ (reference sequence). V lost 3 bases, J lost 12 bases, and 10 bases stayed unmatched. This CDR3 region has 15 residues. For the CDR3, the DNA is TGTGCCAGCAGCTTCCCTAGCGGGAGGTTCCGGGGGCAGTTCTTC. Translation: CASSFPSGRFRGQFF. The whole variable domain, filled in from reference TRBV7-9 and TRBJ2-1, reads DTGVSQNPRHKITKRGQNVTFRCDPISEHNRLYWYRQTLGQGPEFLTYFQNEAQLEKSRLLSDRFSAERPKGSFSTLEIQRTEQGDSAMYLCASSFPSGRFRGQFFGPGTRLTVL.

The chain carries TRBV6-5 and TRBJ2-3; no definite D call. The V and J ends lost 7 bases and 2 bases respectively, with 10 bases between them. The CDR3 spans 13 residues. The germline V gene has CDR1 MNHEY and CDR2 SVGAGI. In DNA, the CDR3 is TGTGCCAGCAACGAGGTCACCACAGATACGCAGTATTTT. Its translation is CASNEVTTDTQYF.